One and the same sample provided the 14 T cell receptor beta chains below, sequenced in a study of T-cell reconstitution after alpha-beta-depleted transplantation in children. The TCRbeta library was prepared with unique molecular identifiers. TCRdb reprocessed the PCR reads with MiXCR, giving one entry per CDR3 protein. The sample shows a few hundred thousand distinct CDR3 sequences, 10% of them seen only once. Sample: PBMCs from the stem cell graft donor, taken from the stem cell graft. Every receptor here comes from a human donor who donated a stem cell graft to a child with acute lymphoblastic leukemia.

This clonotype was counted many times. CDR3 sequence (DNA): TGTGCCAGCAGCCCTACTAGCGCAAGCACAGATACGCAGTATTTT. Encoded protein: CASSPTSASTDTQYF. V and J are TRBV3-1 and TRBJ2-3; 7 bases fit TRBD2. The CDR3 extends over 15 amino acids. Per germline, CDR1 LGHDT and CDR2 YNNKEL (reference sequence). Trimming took 4 bases from V and 0 from J; bases not matched to a gene: 4.

This clonotype has a handful of counts. The chain joins TRBV6-2 or TRBV6-3 to TRBJ1-5, with TRBD1 identical over 7 bases. V was clipped by 4 bases and J by 0 bases; unmatched bases: 18. The CDR3 spans 20 residues. The germline CDR1 and CDR2 sequences are MNHEY and SVGEGT. CDR3 amino acids: CASSSYTEKTGRDSNQPQHF. The CDR3 DNA reads as TGTGCCAGCAGTTCCTATACGGAAAAGACAGGGAGGGATAGCAATCAGCCCCAGCATTTT.

In its sample, this clonotype was seen a few times. This chain uses TRBV7-2 with TRBJ2-5, with 8 bases aligning to TRBD2. The CDR3 loop spans 15 amino acids. V dropped 1 base and J dropped 5; count of bases not matched to a gene: 6. Per the germline V gene, CDR1 is SGHTA and CDR2 is FQGNSA. The CDR3 DNA reads TGTGCCAGCAGCTTAGTAGCGGGAATGGTTGAGACCCAGTACTTC. Amino acid sequence: CASSLVAGMVETQYF.

Only a few counts were recorded for this clonotype. The DNA of the CDR3 is TGTGCCTCACAGGGTTGGAACACTGAAGCTTTCTTT. This sequence encodes CASQGWNTEAFF. The chain employs TRBV30 and TRBJ1-1; D might be TRBD1 (6 bases). V gave up 7 bases and J gave up 1 base, with 10 bases separating them. The CDR3 has 12 residues. CDR1 GTSNPN and CDR2 SVGIG come from the germline V gene (reference sequence).

There are a few counts of this clonotype. CDR3 DNA sequence: TGCAGTGCTAGAGATGGACATCGGGGTCCTATAGAGACCCAGTACTTC. Amino acids: CSARDGHRGPIETQYF. The chain links TRBV20-1 to TRBJ2-5, with D perhaps assigned TRBD1 or TRBD2 (5 bases each). With 0 bases removed from V and 4 bases from J, the gap between germline ends came to 18 bases. The germline CDR1 and CDR2 sequences are DFQATT and SNEGSKA (reference sequence). The CDR3 contains 16 residues.

CDR3 in DNA: TGCGCCAGCAGCCAAGAGAACAGGGGCGATTACTATGGCTACACCTTC. Amino acids: CASSQENRGDYYGYTF. The J gene is TRBJ1-2, the V gene TRBV4-1; 7 nucleotides align to TRBD1. Losses at the gene ends were 0 bases for V and 3 bases for J; bases not matched to a gene: 7. CDR1 and CDR2 (germline): MGHRA, YSYEKL. The CDR3 loop spans 16 amino acids.

CDR3 DNA: TGTGCCAAGGGGCGGGAGGGTTACAATGAGCAGTTCTTC. Its translation is CAKGREGYNEQFF. The chain has TRBV11-2 and TRBJ2-1; 9 bases are a match to TRBD2. The CDR3 sequence is 13 residues long. Germline V gene lookup returns CDR1 SGHAT and CDR2 FQNNGV. V lost 10 bases to trimming and J lost 4 bases; unmatched junction nucleotides: 5.

This clonotype was counted between two and nine times. The CDR3 DNA reads TGCAGTGCTACGGACAGAGGACTAGCTGGGGGTGGAGAGACCCAGTACTTC. This sequence encodes CSATDRGLAGGGETQYF. The chain joins TRBV20-1 to TRBJ2-5; 8 bases map to TRBD2. V gave up 4 bases and J gave up 4 bases; unmatched junction bases: 17. This CDR3 spans 17 amino acids. CDR1 is DFQATT and CDR2 is SNEGSKA in the germline V gene (reference sequence).

This clonotype showed up just a few times. The V gene is TRBV7-3, the J gene TRBJ1-1; D gene unclear. This CDR3 has 15 amino acids. Trimming cost V 1 base and J 1 base, with 10 bases left between them. Germline CDR1 SGHTA, CDR2 FQGTGA. The CDR3 DNA sequence: TGTGCCAGCAGCTTAAACGGAGGGCCGAACACTGAAGCTTTCTTT. This translates into CASSLNGGPNTEAFF. The complete variable domain, with remaining parts taken from reference TRBV7-3 and TRBJ1-1, reads GAGVSQTPSNKVTEKGKYVELRCDPISGHTALYWYRQSLGQGPEFLIYFQGTGAADDSGLPNDRFFAVRPEGSVSTLKIQRTERGDSAVYLCASSLNGGPNTEAFFGQGTRLTVV.

This clonotype turned up a few times. The chain uses TRBV7-9 and TRBJ2-7; D remains unclear. Trimming stripped 7 bases from V and 3 bases from J, with 19 bases between. The CDR3 extends over 15 amino acids. Germline CDR1 SEHNR, CDR2 FQNEAQ (reference sequence). As DNA, the CDR3 is TGTGCCAGCACTCCCAGTCGGTTGGGGAACTACGAGCAGTACTTC. Translation: CASTPSRLGNYEQYF.

The chain recombines TRBV20-1 with TRBJ2-1; the D is unclear. The CDR3 extends over 13 amino acids. V was pared by 3 bases and J by 4 bases, with 10 bases between. The V gene's germline CDR1 is DFQATT and CDR2 SNEGSKA (reference sequence). The CDR3 DNA reads TGCAGTGCTAGGGCCCGAAATTACAATGAGCAGTTCTTC. Amino acids: CSARARNYNEQFF.

As DNA, the CDR3 is TGTGCCAGCGGGAGTCTCGGGACAGGGTCCTACGAGCAGTACTTC. This translates into CASGSLGTGSYEQYF. This chain joins TRBV6-1 and TRBJ2-7; 9 nucleotides align to TRBD1. Unmatched junction bases numbered 9, after V lost 8 bases and J lost 1 base. CDR3 length: 15 amino acids. CDR1 is MNHNS and CDR2 is SASEGT in the germline V gene.

This clonotype was seen more than once but under ten times. The chain links TRBV12-3 or TRBV12-4 to TRBJ2-7; tentatively, D is TRBD1 or TRBD2 (5 bases each). The CDR3 runs to 13 residues. Trimming removed 8 bases from V and 2 bases from J, with 13 bases in between. The CDR3 sequence is CASGLGPAYEQYF. The CDR3 DNA sequence: TGTGCCAGCGGCCTGGGACCCGCCTACGAGCAGTACTTC.

This clonotype was counted only a few times. V and J are TRBV9 and TRBJ2-3; the match to TRBD2 covers 8 bases. There are 16 residues in the CDR3. V dropped 0 bases and J dropped 2; count of bases not matched to a gene: 5. Germline V CDR1 and CDR2: SGDLS, YYNGEE. CDR3 sequence reads: CASSVERETNTDTQYF. CDR3 DNA sequence: TGTGCCAGCAGCGTAGAGCGGGAGACCAACACAGATACGCAGTATTTT.